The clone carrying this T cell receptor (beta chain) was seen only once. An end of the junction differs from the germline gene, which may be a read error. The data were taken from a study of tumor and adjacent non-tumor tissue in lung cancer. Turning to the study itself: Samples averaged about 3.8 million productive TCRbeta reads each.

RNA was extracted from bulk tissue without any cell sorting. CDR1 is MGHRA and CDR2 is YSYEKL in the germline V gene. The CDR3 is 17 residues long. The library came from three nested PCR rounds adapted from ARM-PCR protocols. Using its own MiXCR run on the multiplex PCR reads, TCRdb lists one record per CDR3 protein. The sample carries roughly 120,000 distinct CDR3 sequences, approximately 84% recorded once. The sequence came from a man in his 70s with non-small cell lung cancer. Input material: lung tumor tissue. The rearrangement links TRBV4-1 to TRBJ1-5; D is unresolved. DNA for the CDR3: TGCGCCAGCAGCCAGAGTAGCAGCATTTATAGCAAACAGCCCCAGCGTTTT. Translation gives CASSQSSSIYSKQPQRF.